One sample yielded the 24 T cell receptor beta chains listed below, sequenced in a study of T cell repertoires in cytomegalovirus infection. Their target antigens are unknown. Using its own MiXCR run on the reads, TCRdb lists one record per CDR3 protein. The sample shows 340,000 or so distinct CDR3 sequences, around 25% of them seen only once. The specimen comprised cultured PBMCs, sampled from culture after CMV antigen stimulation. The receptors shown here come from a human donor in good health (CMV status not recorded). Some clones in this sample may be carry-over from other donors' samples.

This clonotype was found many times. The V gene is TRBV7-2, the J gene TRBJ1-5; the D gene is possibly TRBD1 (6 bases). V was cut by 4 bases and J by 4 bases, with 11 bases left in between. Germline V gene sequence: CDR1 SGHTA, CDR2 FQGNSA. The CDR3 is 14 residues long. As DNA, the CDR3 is TGTGCCAGCAGCTCCACAGGGCCTAATCAGCCCCAGCATTTT. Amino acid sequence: CASSSTGPNQPQHF. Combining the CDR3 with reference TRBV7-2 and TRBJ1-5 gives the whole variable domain GAGVSQSPSNKVTEKGKDVELRCDPISGHTALYWYRQSLGQGLEFLIYFQGNSAPDKSGLPSDRFSAERTGGSVSTLTIQRTQQEDSAVYLCASSSTGPNQPQHFGDGTRLSIL.

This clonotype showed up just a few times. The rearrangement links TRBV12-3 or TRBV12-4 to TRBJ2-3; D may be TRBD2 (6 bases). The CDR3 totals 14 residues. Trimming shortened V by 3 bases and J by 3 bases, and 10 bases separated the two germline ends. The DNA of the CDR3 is TGTGCCAGCAGTTTTAGCGGTTTGACAGATACGCAGTATTTT. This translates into CASSFSGLTDTQYF.

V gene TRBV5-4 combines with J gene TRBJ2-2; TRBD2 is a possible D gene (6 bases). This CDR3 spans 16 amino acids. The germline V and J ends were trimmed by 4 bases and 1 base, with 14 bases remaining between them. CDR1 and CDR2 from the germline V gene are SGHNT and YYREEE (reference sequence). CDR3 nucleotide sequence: TGTGCCAGCAGCCCACGGAGGGCCGGGAACACCGGGGAGCTGTTTTTT. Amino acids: CASSPRRAGNTGELFF.

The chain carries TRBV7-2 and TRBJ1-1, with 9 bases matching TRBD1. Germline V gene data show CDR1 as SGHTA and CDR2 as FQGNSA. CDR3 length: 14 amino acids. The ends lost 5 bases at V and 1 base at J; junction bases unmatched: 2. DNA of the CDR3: TGTGCCAGCAGCCGGGACAGGGCGAACACTGAAGCTTTCTTT. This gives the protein CASSRDRANTEAFF.

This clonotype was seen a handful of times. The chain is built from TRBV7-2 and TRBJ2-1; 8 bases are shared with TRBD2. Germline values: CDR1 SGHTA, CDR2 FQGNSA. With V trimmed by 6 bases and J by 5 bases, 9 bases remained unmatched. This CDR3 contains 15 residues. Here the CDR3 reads CASSFVAGGDNEQFF. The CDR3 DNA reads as TGTGCCAGCAGTTTTGTGGCGGGAGGAGACAATGAGCAGTTCTTC.

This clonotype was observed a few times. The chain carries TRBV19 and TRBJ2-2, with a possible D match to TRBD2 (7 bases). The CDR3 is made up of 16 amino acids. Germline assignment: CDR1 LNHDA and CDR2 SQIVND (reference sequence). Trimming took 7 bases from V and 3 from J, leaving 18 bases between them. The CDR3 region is CASTIGGRLDTGELFF. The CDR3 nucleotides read TGTGCCAGTACCATCGGGGGGCGCTTGGACACCGGGGAGCTGTTTTTT.

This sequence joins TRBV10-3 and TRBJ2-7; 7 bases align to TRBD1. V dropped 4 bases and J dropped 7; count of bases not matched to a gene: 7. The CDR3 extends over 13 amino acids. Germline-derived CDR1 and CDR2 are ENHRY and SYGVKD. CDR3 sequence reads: CAISVDRVGEQYV. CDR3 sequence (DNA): TGTGCCATCAGTGTTGACAGGGTAGGGGAGCAGTACGTC.

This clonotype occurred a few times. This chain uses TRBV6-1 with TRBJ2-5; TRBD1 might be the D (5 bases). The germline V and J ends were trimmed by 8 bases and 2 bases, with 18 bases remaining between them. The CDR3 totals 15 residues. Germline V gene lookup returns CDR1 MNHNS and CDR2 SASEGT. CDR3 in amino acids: CASSPTDREQETQYF. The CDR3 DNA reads TGTGCCAGCTCACCGACCGACAGAGAACAAGAGACCCAGTACTTC.

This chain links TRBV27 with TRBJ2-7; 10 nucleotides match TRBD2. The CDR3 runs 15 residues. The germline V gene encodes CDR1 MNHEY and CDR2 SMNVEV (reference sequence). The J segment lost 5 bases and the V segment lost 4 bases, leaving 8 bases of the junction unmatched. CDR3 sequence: CASSYSGRAGNEQYF. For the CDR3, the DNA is TGTGCCAGCAGTTACAGCGGGAGGGCCGGAAACGAGCAGTACTTC.

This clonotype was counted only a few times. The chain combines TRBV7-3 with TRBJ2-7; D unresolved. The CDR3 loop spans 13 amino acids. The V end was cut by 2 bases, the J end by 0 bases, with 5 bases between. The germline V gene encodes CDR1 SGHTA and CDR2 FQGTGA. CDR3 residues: CASSLGNSYEQYF. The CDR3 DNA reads TGTGCCAGCAGCTTAGGGAACTCCTACGAGCAGTACTTC.

The CDR3 protein is CAWSMGTYEQYF. In DNA form, the CDR3 reads TGTGCCTGGAGTATGGGTACCTACGAGCAGTACTTC. The V call is TRBV30, the J call TRBJ2-7; D gene unclear. The V end lost 2 bases, the J end lost 2 bases, and 7 bases lay between the germline ends. In germline, CDR1 is GTSNPN, CDR2 SVGIG (reference sequence). The CDR3 extends over 12 amino acids.

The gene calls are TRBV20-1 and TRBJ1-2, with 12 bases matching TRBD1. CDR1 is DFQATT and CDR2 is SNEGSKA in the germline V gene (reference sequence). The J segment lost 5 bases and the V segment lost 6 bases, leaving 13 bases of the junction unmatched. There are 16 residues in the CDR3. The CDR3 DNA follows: TGCAGTGCCTATGGAATGGGACAGGGGGCTTCGTATGGCTACACCTTC. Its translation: CSAYGMGQGASYGYTF.

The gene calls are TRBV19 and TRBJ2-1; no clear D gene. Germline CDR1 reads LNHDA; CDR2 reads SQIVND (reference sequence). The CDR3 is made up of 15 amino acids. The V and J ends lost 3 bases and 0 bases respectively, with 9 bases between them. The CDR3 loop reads CASSILPSSYNEQFF. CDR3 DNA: TGTGCCAGTAGTATTCTGCCGAGCTCCTACAATGAGCAGTTCTTC.

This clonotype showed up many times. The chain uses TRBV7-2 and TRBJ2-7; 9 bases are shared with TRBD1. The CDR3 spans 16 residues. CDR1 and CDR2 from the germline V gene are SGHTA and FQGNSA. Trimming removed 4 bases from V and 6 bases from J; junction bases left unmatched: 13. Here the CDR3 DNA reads TGTGCCAGCAGCTCACCCACCGGGACAGGGTTTGGCGAGCAGTACTTC. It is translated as CASSSPTGTGFGEQYF.

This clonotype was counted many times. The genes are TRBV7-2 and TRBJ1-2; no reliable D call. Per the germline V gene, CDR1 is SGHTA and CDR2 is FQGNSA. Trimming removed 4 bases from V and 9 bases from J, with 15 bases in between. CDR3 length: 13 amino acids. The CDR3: CASSSSFPVRYTF. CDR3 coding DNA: TGTGCCAGCAGCTCCTCATTTCCGGTTCGCTACACCTTC.

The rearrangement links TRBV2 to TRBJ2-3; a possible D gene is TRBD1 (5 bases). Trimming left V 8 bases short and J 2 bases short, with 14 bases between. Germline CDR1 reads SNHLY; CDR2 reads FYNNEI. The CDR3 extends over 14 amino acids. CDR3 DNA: TGTGCCAGCGTCACAGGATATTACACAGATACGCAGTATTTT. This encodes CASVTGYYTDTQYF.

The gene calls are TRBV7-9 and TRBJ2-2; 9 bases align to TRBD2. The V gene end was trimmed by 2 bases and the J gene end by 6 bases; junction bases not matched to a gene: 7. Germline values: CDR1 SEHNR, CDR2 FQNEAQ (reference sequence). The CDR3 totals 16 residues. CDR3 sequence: CASSLFPSGNAGELFF. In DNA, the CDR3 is TGTGCCAGCAGCTTATTTCCTAGCGGGAATGCCGGGGAGCTGTTTTTT.

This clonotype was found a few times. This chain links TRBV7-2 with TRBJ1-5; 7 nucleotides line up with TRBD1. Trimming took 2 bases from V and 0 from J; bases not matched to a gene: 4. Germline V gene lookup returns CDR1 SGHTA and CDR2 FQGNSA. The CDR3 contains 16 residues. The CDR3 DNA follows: TGTGCCAGCAGCTTACGGGGACAGTATAGCAATCAGCCCCAGCATTTT. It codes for CASSLRGQYSNQPQHF.

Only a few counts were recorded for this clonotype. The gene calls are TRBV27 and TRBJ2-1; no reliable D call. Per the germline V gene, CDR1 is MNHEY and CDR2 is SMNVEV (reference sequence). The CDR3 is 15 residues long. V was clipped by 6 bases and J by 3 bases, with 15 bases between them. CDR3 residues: CASRTTNTLYNEQFF. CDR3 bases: TGTGCCAGCAGAACAACTAACACTCTCTACAATGAGCAGTTCTTC.

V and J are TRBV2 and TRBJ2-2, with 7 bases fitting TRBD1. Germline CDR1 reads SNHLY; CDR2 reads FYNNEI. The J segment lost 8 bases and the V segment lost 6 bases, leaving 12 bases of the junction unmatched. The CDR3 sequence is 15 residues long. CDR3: CASRGRQGLGGELFF. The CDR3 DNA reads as TGTGCCAGCAGGGGACGACAGGGATTAGGAGGGGAGCTGTTTTTT.

The CDR3 is CATSDFWGPYTF. The CDR3 DNA sequence: TGTGCCACCAGTGATTTTTGGGGACCCTACACCTTC. The gene calls are TRBV24-1 and TRBJ1-2, with D possibly matching TRBD1 (5 bases). The germline CDR1 and CDR2 sequences are KGHDR and SFDVKD. The CDR3 has 12 residues. The V and J ends lost 1 base and 10 bases respectively, with 9 bases between them.

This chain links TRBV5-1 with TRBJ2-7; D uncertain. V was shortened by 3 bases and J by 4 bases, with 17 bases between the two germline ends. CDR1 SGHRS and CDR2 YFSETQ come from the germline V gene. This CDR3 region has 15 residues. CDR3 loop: CASSSHSGNFYEQYF. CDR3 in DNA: TGCGCCAGCAGCTCACACTCTGGCAACTTTTACGAGCAGTACTTC.

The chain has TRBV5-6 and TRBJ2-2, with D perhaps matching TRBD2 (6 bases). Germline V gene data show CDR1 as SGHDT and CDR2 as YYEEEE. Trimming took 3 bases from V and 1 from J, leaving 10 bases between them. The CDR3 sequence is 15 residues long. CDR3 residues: CASSSARGNTGELFF. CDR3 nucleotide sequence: TGTGCCAGCAGCTCCGCGCGGGGGAACACCGGGGAGCTGTTTTTT.

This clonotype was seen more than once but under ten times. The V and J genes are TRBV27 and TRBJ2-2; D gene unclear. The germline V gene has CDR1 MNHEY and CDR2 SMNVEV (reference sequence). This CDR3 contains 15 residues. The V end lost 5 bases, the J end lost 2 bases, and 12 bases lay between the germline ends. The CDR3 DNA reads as TGTGCCAGCAGTCCAAGTCAAGTAAACACCGGGGAGCTGTTTTTT. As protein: CASSPSQVNTGELFF.